The T cell receptor (beta chain) under discussion was sequenced for a study of T-cell memory formation after mild COVID-19. After 5'RACE with constant-segment primers, TCR alpha and TCR beta cDNA libraries carrying sample barcodes and UMIs were obtained. One entry per CDR3 protein, called by TCRdb with MiXCR from the 5' RACE reads. The profile shows 450,000 to 650,000 distinct CDR3 sequences, about 20% of them singletons. With V trimmed by 1 base and J by 4 bases, 6 bases remained unmatched. CDR1 and CDR2 (germline): SEHNR, FQNEAQ (reference sequence). This CDR3 spans 18 amino acids. This clonotype came up a few times.

The sequence came from an adult woman who had mild COVID-19 (a few samples of this study predate the infection). Cell type and time point are not known. The chain joins TRBV7-9 to TRBJ2-2, with 13 nucleotides matching TRBD2. Sample: PBMCs or a T cell subset sorted from them (not recorded which). CDR3: CASSLVRTSGSPTGELFF. As DNA, the CDR3 is TGTGCCAGCAGCTTAGTTCGGACTAGCGGGAGTCCCACCGGGGAGCTGTTTTTT.